The clone carrying this T cell receptor beta chain was counted between two and nine times. Its antigen is undetermined. This entry is derived from a study of cytomegalovirus exposure and HLA in healthy donors. Study-wide results and limits: A later analysis reportedly identified an Asian-associated ancestry cluster as carrying fewer N-insertions than the roughly 670-donor mean.

A multiplex PCR was run with 60 Vbeta primers and 13 Jbeta primers. This table comes from immunoSEQ multiplex PCR, and its TCRdb copy is limited to in-frame clones, with some not included. Among about 270,000 clones listed, roughly 70% were seen once. The CDR3 consists of 14 residues. Looked up from germline, CDR1 is SGHDT and CDR2 is YYEEEE. The sequence was obtained from a female donor in good health and CMV-seronegative. The sequenced sample consisted of PBMCs. This chain connects TRBV5-6 to TRBJ2-5, with 8 bases matching TRBD2. The last part of the DNA fits TRBJ2-7 better; the J call may be wrong. The CDR3 loop reads CASSSTSGTYEQYF. CDR3 in DNA: TGTGCCAGCAGCTCAACTAGCGGTACCTACGAGCAGTACTTC.